Each of the 24 T cell receptor beta chains below was sequenced from the same sample in a study of T cells of healthy individuals (dated by TCRdb to the late 2010s). The library relied on 5' RACE. The listed sequencing device is Illumina MiSeq. TCRdb applied fastp at Q25 and MiXCR to the public reads, then kept only in-frame beta chains. Merged by CDR3 protein, the rows form single entries marked with the most common genes and DNA. For this sample there are about 53,000 distinct CDR3 sequences; roughly 14% appear just once. 15% to 20% of the sample belongs to the ten largest clones. The receptors come from a human donor in good health.

This sequence joins TRBV5-6 and TRBJ2-3, with TRBD2 matching over 8 bases. J lost 5 bases, V lost 4 bases, and 15 bases had no gene match. The germline V gene has CDR1 SGHDT and CDR2 YYEEEE. The CDR3 consists of 17 residues. The CDR3 is CASSLVYGGAPEDTQYF. The CDR3 region has the DNA TGTGCCAGCAGCCTAGTCTACGGGGGGGCGCCTGAAGATACGCAGTATTTT.

This clonotype has only a few counts. The rearrangement uses TRBV6-1 and TRBJ1-5, with unresolved D. The CDR3 sequence is 14 residues long. CDR1 is MNHNS and CDR2 is SASEGT in the germline V gene. The V and J ends lost 6 bases and 0 bases respectively, with 9 bases between them. The CDR3 DNA reads TGTGCCAGCAGGTCAGATTATAGCAATCAGCCCCAGCATTTT. Amino acid sequence: CASRSDYSNQPQHF.

This clonotype was observed at least ten times. CDR3: CASSYSGSGLLAKNIQYF. CDR3 bases: TGTGCCAGCAGTTACTCGGGGAGTGGACTTCTAGCCAAAAACATTCAGTACTTC. The J gene is TRBJ2-4, the V gene TRBV6-2 or TRBV6-3, with TRBD2 as a possible D gene (5 bases). V was shortened by 0 bases and J by 0 bases, with 15 bases between the two germline ends. The germline V gene encodes CDR1 MNHEY and CDR2 SVGEGT. There are 18 residues in the CDR3.

This chain links TRBV7-9 with TRBJ1-3, with D unclear. The germline gives CDR1 SEHNR, CDR2 FQNEAQ (reference sequence). V was shortened by 0 bases and J by 2 bases, with 11 bases between the two germline ends. CDR3 length: 16 amino acids. The CDR3 DNA reads TGTGCCAGCAGCTTAGCGGGGTCCGGACCTGGAAACACCATATATTTT. Amino acids: CASSLAGSGPGNTIYF.

The table lists this clonotype with many counts. This rearrangement joins TRBV2 to TRBJ1-1; TRBD1 matches 8 bases. The germline V gene has CDR1 SNHLY and CDR2 FYNNEI. The CDR3 loop spans 13 amino acids. V lost 7 bases to trimming and J lost 10 bases; unmatched junction nucleotides: 11. CDR3 DNA sequence: TGTGCCAGCACCCCGGACAGGGAGAAAGGAGCTTTCTTT. It translates to CASTPDREKGAFF.

The chain has TRBV3-1 and TRBJ2-1; 8 nucleotides agree with TRBD2. V trimming: 7 bases; J trimming: 9 bases; junction bases outside the gene matches: 17. This CDR3 is built from 16 residues. The V gene's germline CDR1 is LGHDT and CDR2 YNNKEL (reference sequence). As DNA, the CDR3 is TGTGCCAGCATGGGTAGCGGGGCGGGAGTCTCACGTGAGCAGTTCTTC. Amino acid sequence: CASMGSGAGVSREQFF.

The chain carries TRBV4-2 and TRBJ2-7; a weak D match, TRBD1 (8 bases). CDR1 and CDR2 (germline): LGHNA, YNFKEQ. V was pared by 3 bases and J by 2 bases, with 17 bases between. The CDR3 consists of 16 residues. CDR3 in DNA: TGTGCCAGCAGCCATTTCGGCGGGGGACAGGCCTACGAGCAGTACTTC. Translating it yields CASSHFGGGQAYEQYF.

Concerning this clonotype itself: A junction end diverges from the germline sequence, so it may reflect a read error. The chain recombines TRBV4-1 with TRBJ1-4, with a weak D call TRBD1 (5 bases). This CDR3 comprises 16 residues. Germline V gene data show CDR1 as MGHRA and CDR2 as YSYEKL. The CDR3 nucleotides read TGCGCCAACAGCCAAGAAGGTTCCACCGGGGACGAAAAACTGTTTTTT. It codes for CANSQEGSTGDEKLFF.

This clonotype was detected many times. The chain is built from TRBV29-1 and TRBJ1-1, with 7 bases identical to TRBD1. CDR1 SQVTM and CDR2 ANQGSEA come from the germline V gene. The CDR3 is made up of 13 amino acids. After removal of 7 bases from V and 1 base from J, the junction contained 6 bases not matched to a gene. The CDR3 here is CSAEGQQNTEAFF. The CDR3 DNA reads TGCAGCGCTGAGGGACAGCAGAACACTGAAGCTTTCTTT.

This chain connects TRBV5-4 to TRBJ1-4; 7 bases align to TRBD1. V dropped 4 bases and J dropped 1; count of bases not matched to a gene: 10. The CDR3 consists of 17 residues. CDR1 SGHNT and CDR2 YYREEE come from the germline V gene (reference sequence). The chain's CDR3 is CASSRGTGAGTNEKLFF. For the CDR3, the DNA is TGTGCCAGCAGCCGCGGCACAGGGGCAGGAACTAATGAAAAACTGTTTTTT.

By frequency in the sample, this clonotype is medium-sized. The chain is built from TRBV3-1 and TRBJ2-5, with a tentative D call TRBD2 (6 bases). CDR1 LGHDT and CDR2 YNNKEL come from the germline V gene (reference sequence). The CDR3 totals 13 residues. V was clipped by 0 bases and J by 7 bases, with 9 bases between them. The CDR3 loop is CASSQDMGGTQYF. The CDR3 DNA is TGTGCCAGCAGCCAAGATATGGGGGGGACCCAGTACTTC.

This clonotype has a count of ten or more. The V gene is TRBV11-2, the J gene TRBJ2-2; D is unresolved. Germline V gene data show CDR1 as SGHAT and CDR2 as FQNNGV. The CDR3 extends over 14 amino acids. V lost 2 bases and J 4 bases, leaving 8 bases between the germline ends. For the CDR3, the DNA is TGTGCCAGCAGCTTACAGCCCCTCACCGGGGAGCTGTTTTTT. Its translation is CASSLQPLTGELFF. Full variable domain (outside the CDR3, taken from reference TRBV11-2 and TRBJ2-2): EAGVAQSPRYKIIEKRQSVAFWCNPISGHATLYWYQQILGQGPKLLIQFQNNGVVDDSQLPKDRFSAERLKGVDSTLKIQPAKLEDSAVYLCASSLQPLTGELFFGEGSRLTVL.

This clonotype was seen a few times. V usage is TRBV15 and J usage is TRBJ2-1; D remains ambiguous. Trimming took 0 bases from V and 9 from J, leaving 12 bases between them. The CDR3 extends over 14 amino acids. Germline lookup yields CDR1 LNHNV and CDR2 YYDKDF (reference sequence). The CDR3 here is CATSREWLPGEQFF. The CDR3 DNA reads as TGTGCCACCAGCAGAGAATGGCTGCCGGGTGAGCAGTTCTTC.

In its sample, this clonotype was seen many times. The chain couples TRBV24-1 to TRBJ1-5; D not certain. The CDR3 loop spans 13 amino acids. Trimming took off 8 bases at V and 6 bases at J, with 13 bases between the two ends. Germline values: CDR1 KGHDR, CDR2 SFDVKD. DNA of the CDR3: TGTGCCACCATGGGAGGGATAGGTCAGCCCCAGCATTTT. Protein: CATMGGIGQPQHF.

This clonotype showed up just a few times. The rearrangement links TRBV20-1 to TRBJ2-2; 8 positions agree with TRBD1. V was clipped by 6 bases and J by 3 bases; unmatched bases: 9. This CDR3 region has 15 residues. CDR1 and CDR2 (germline): DFQATT, SNEGSKA (reference sequence). The CDR3 DNA follows: TGCAGTGCCGATTCGGGACAGGTCGACACCGGGGAGCTGTTTTTT. Translating it yields CSADSGQVDTGELFF.

As regards this clonotype: A much larger clone is a single base away; this may be a read error. This chain connects TRBV12-3 or TRBV12-4 to TRBJ1-2; no definite D call. This CDR3 comprises 13 residues. The V end lost 6 bases, the J end lost 8 bases, and 16 bases lay between the germline ends. CDR3 residues: CASSPYVISGYTF. The CDR3 coding sequence is TGTGCCAGCAGCCCCTACGTGATATCGGGCTACACCTTC.

This clonotype appeared a few times. This chain connects TRBV21-1 to TRBJ2-5; TRBD1, the table's D call, was not compared with the DNA. TRBV21-1 is a pseudogene. The CDR3 loop spans 14 amino acids. The chain's CDR3 is CASSDTGGEETQYF. The CDR3 DNA reads TGTGCCAGCAGCGACACAGGGGGCGAAGAGACCCAGTACTTC.

This rearrangement joins TRBV7-3 to TRBJ2-2; possible D gene TRBD2, 5 bases. CDR3 length equals 15 residues. CDR1 and CDR2 (germline): SGHTA, FQGTGA. The V and J ends lost 5 bases and 11 bases respectively, with 21 bases between them. CDR3 nucleotide sequence: TGTGCCAGCAGCGAGGGATCCGGCGGGTTTGCAGAGCTGTTTTTT. Protein product: CASSEGSGGFAELFF. The entire variable domain, with the rest obtained from reference TRBV7-3 and TRBJ2-2, is as follows: GAGVSQTPSNKVTEKGKYVELRCDPISGHTALYWYRQSLGQGPEFLIYFQGTGAADDSGLPNDRFFAVRPEGSVSTLKIQRTERGDSAVYLCASSEGSGGFAELFFGEGSRLTVL.

This clonotype was seen only a few times. The genes are TRBV4-3 and TRBJ1-2; a possible D gene is TRBD1 (6 bases). Trimming shortened V by 0 bases and J by 3 bases, and 11 bases separated the two germline ends. Germline CDR1 and CDR2: LGHNA and YSLEER. The CDR3 runs to 15 residues. CDR3: CASSQDWGADYGYTF. CDR3 bases: TGCGCCAGCAGCCAAGATTGGGGGGCCGACTATGGCTACACCTTC.

Many counts were recorded for this clonotype. The chain combines TRBV24-1 with TRBJ1-2; maybe TRBD1 (5 bases). The V gene lost 3 bases and the J gene lost 6 bases, with 16 bases spanning the gap. The germline CDR1 and CDR2 sequences are KGHDR and SFDVKD. The CDR3 consists of 15 residues. DNA of the CDR3: TGTGCCACCAGTGATCCTGAAGGGGCAGTTGATGGCTACACCTTC. It encodes CATSDPEGAVDGYTF.

This clonotype was recorded a few times. The V and J genes are TRBV11-2 and TRBJ2-2; D is possibly TRBD2 (5 bases). The V gene lost 3 bases and the J gene lost 7 bases, with 9 bases spanning the gap. Per germline, CDR1 SGHAT and CDR2 FQNNGV. This CDR3 spans 13 amino acids. CDR3 bases: TGTGCCAGCAGCTTGCGGGTGCACGGGGAGCTGTTTTTT. Translation: CASSLRVHGELFF. The complete variable domain, with remaining parts taken from reference TRBV11-2 and TRBJ2-2, reads EAGVAQSPRYKIIEKRQSVAFWCNPISGHATLYWYQQILGQGPKLLIQFQNNGVVDDSQLPKDRFSAERLKGVDSTLKIQPAKLEDSAVYLCASSLRVHGELFFGEGSRLTVL.

This clonotype came up many times. V usage is TRBV9 and J usage is TRBJ2-3; D ambiguous. Germline lookup yields CDR1 SGDLS and CDR2 YYNGEE. V gave up 1 base and J gave up 5 bases, with 17 bases separating them. The CDR3 contains 16 residues. The CDR3 spells CASSVSSGLGQDTQYF. The CDR3 bases are TGTGCCAGCAGCGTATCCTCGGGTCTCGGGCAAGATACGCAGTATTTT. The entire variable domain, with the rest obtained from reference TRBV9 and TRBJ2-3, is as follows: DSGVTQTPKHLITATGQRVTLRCSPRSGDLSVYWYQQSLDQGLQFLIQYYNGEERAKGNILERFSAQQFPDLHSELNLSSLELGDSALYFCASSVSSGLGQDTQYFGPGTRLTVL.

This clonotype showed up many times. This rearrangement joins TRBV12-3 or TRBV12-4 to TRBJ2-7; 7 positions agree with TRBD1. V lost 4 bases to trimming and J lost 1 base; unmatched junction nucleotides: 4. The CDR3 spans 14 residues. The CDR3 region has the DNA TGTGCCAGCAGTTCCCGGGACAGTTCCTACGAGCAGTACTTC. Translated: CASSSRDSSYEQYF.

The rearrangement joins TRBV20-1 to TRBJ1-6; TRBD1 might be the D (6 bases). The CDR3 is 16 amino acids. Looked up from germline, CDR1 is DFQATT and CDR2 is SNEGSKA (reference sequence). V was pared by 2 bases and J by 6 bases, with 17 bases between. CDR3 residues: CSARTGITAGNSPLHF. CDR3 DNA: TGCAGTGCTAGAACAGGGATTACTGCGGGTAATTCACCCCTCCACTTT.